One sample yielded the 13 T cell receptor beta chains listed below, sequenced in a study of blood T cells in healthy people across ages. A second roughly 7 to 12 cycle PCR used barcoded and J-beta primers. MiXCR was run by TCRdb on the 5' RACE reads, yielding one entry per CDR3 protein. The sample shows 800,000 to 950,000 distinct CDR3 sequences, about 48% of them seen only once. The sequenced sample consisted of blood. The receptors originated from a man aged 30 to 45 in good health.

The rearrangement links TRBV12-3 or TRBV12-4 to TRBJ2-4; either TRBD1 or TRBD2 may fit D (5 bases each). The better agreement between TRBJ2-7 and the DNA end casts doubt on the J call. The CDR3 sequence is 14 residues long. CDR3 loop: CASSLGGDFDEQYF. In DNA form, the CDR3 reads TGTGCCAGCAGTTTAGGAGGGGATTTCGACGAGCAGTACTTC.

To note about this clonotype: Sequence at one end of the junction differs from germline and may be a read error. The chain links TRBV9 to TRBJ2-1, with D perhaps TRBD2 (6 bases). The germline V gene encodes CDR1 SGDLS and CDR2 YYNGEE. The CDR3 has 15 amino acids. The CDR3, as DNA: TGTGCCAGCAGCGCATCCGGGACTTTGTACACTGAGCAGTTCTTC. This codes for CASSASGTLYTEQFF.

Note on this clonotype: Its ends do not fully match the called genes, so a read error is possible. The chain links TRBV7-7 to TRBJ2-3; 9 bases map to TRBD2. This CDR3 region has 14 residues. The germline gives CDR1 SSHAT, CDR2 FNYEAQ (reference sequence). The CDR3 DNA reads as TGTGCTAGCAGCTTAGCGGGGGACGCAGATACGCAGTATTTT. Protein: CASSLAGDADTQYF.

This clonotype was found a few times. The gene calls are TRBV12-3 or TRBV12-4 and TRBJ2-7; D is perhaps TRBD1 or TRBD2 (5 bases each). The V end lost 6 bases, the J end lost 6 bases, and 15 bases lay between the germline ends. The CDR3 has 13 residues. DNA of the CDR3: TGTGCCAGCAGCCCCGATACGGGGCGCGAGCAGTACTTC. Its protein product is CASSPDTGREQYF.

This clonotype was observed a handful of times. This chain uses TRBV7-2 with TRBJ2-4; TRBD2 is a possible D gene (5 bases). The end of the DNA fits TRBJ2-7 better, so the J call may be wrong. CDR3 length: 13 residues. Germline CDR1 reads SGHTA; CDR2 reads FQGNSA. CDR3 residues: CASSWRARFEQYF. CDR3 nucleotide sequence: TGTGCCAGCAGCTGGCGGGCTCGATTCGAGCAGTACTTC.

This clonotype was counted a few times. The chain couples TRBV6-1 to TRBJ2-7, with D perhaps TRBD2 (6 bases). This CDR3 is 14 amino acids long. V was shortened by 7 bases and J by 2 bases, with 15 bases between the two germline ends. The V gene's germline CDR1 is MNHNS and CDR2 SASEGT. In DNA form, the CDR3 reads TGTGCCAGCAACGTACCGGGAGAGACCTACGAGCAGTACTTC. Encoded protein: CASNVPGETYEQYF.

Details on this clonotype: This may be a read error: a much more frequent sequence differs by one nucleotide. This chain connects TRBV4-1 to TRBJ1-6; D not certain. V was cut by 0 bases and J by 3 bases, with 6 bases left in between. CDR3 length equals 15 residues. Germline V lookup: CDR1 MGHRA, CDR2 YSYEKL. The CDR3 bases are TGCGCCAGCAGCCAAGATAAGGGCTATAATTCACCCCTCCACTTT. It encodes CASSQDKGYNSPLHF.

The genes are TRBV20-1 and TRBJ2-1, with D tentatively TRBD2 (6 bases). Germline assignment: CDR1 DFQATT and CDR2 SNEGSKA (reference sequence). V was clipped by 8 bases and J by 0 bases, with 17 bases between them. CDR3 length: 15 residues. The CDR3 sequence: CSPQDGGVSYNEQFF. The CDR3 DNA sequence: TGCAGTCCCCAGGATGGCGGGGTCTCCTACAATGAGCAGTTCTTC.

The CDR3 nucleotides read TGTGCCAGCAGCGGCCGGGACGGACTCTCCTACGAGCAGTACTTC. Protein product: CASSGRDGLSYEQYF. This chain joins TRBV12-3 or TRBV12-4 and TRBJ2-7; D may match TRBD1 or TRBD2 (5 bases each). The CDR3 loop spans 15 amino acids. Trimming cost V 6 bases and J 0 bases, with 15 bases left between them.

The chain employs TRBV15 and TRBJ2-3, with 14 bases identical to TRBD2. Germline V lookup: CDR1 LNHNV, CDR2 YYDKDF (reference sequence). This CDR3 has 17 residues. Trimming took 5 bases from V and 5 from J; bases not matched to a gene: 9. The CDR3 DNA is TGTGCCACCAGCTCTCCGGGACTAGCGGGAGCACAAGATACGCAGTATTTT. This sequence encodes CATSSPGLAGAQDTQYF.

The rearrangement joins TRBV25-1 to TRBJ2-5, with TRBD1 matching over 11 bases. The ends lost 8 bases at V and 7 bases at J; junction bases unmatched: 12. CDR1 MGHDK and CDR2 SYGVNS come from the germline V gene. The CDR3 totals 15 residues. The CDR3 coding sequence is TGTGCCAGCTCCCTCGGACAGGGGGCGGTTGGGACCCAGTACTTC. The encoded protein is CASSLGQGAVGTQYF.

The chain joins TRBV20-1 to TRBJ2-5, with TRBD2 matching 8 bases. The DNA end is a closer match to TRBJ2-7, so the J assignment may be wrong. From germline, CDR1 is DFQATT and CDR2 SNEGSKA (reference sequence). The CDR3 is 14 residues long. DNA for the CDR3: TGCAGTGCTGAGGGTATAGCGGGGAGCTACGAGCAGTACTTC. This codes for CSAEGIAGSYEQYF.

The genes are TRBV7-2 and TRBJ1-4; no clear D gene. The V end was cut by 2 bases, the J end by 5 bases, with 18 bases between. This CDR3 contains 17 residues. CDR1 is SGHTA and CDR2 is FQGNSA in the germline V gene. DNA for the CDR3: TGTGCCAGCAGCTTATCTTGGGTAAAGGGAGCGAATGAAAAACTGTTTTTT. Its translation is CASSLSWVKGANEKLFF.